This TCR beta chain was captured in a study of blood T cell repertoires in COVID-19. Background on the study: Specimens from acute and convalescent COVID-19 originated in the United States, Italy and Spain. The cDNA or gDNA used as material had been derived from T cells, B-cell-depleted T cells, or PBMCs.

How the authors handled the data: Nucleated cell number was recorded as an estimate derived from reference gene primer amplification. Sequencing used immunoSEQ multiplex PCR; TCRdb keeps in-frame clones, though not all of them. The DNA was the basis for D and trimming; V, J and clone size are from that table. This sample carries about 140,000 clones, roughly four fifths of them seen once, and the ten largest clones take 8.8%. This CDR3 contains 13 residues. Germline V gene sequence: CDR1 MNHEY, CDR2 SVGEGT. The V and J ends lost 6 bases and 2 bases respectively, with 11 bases between them. This receptor was taken from a woman of 80 years or more in a cohort sampled during active or convalescent COVID-19. Specimen: peripheral blood. The rearrangement links TRBV6-2 or TRBV6-3 to TRBJ2-7; a weak D match, TRBD1 (6 bases). CDR3 DNA: TGTGCCAGCAGCCGGGACAACACCTACGAGCAGTACGTC. The encoded protein is CASSRDNTYEQYV.